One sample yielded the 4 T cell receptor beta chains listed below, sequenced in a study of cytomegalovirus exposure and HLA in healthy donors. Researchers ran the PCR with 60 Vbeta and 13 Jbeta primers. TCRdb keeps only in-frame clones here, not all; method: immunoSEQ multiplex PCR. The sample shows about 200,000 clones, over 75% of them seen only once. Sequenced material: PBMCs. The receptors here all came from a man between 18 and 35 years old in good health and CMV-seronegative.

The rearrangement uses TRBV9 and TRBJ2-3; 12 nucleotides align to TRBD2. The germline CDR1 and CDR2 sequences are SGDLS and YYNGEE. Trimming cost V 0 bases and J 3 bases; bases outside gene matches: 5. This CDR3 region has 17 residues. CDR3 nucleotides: TGTGCCAGCAGCGTAGCGACTAGCGGGAGTTATACAGATACGCAGTATTTT. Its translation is CASSVATSGSYTDTQYF.

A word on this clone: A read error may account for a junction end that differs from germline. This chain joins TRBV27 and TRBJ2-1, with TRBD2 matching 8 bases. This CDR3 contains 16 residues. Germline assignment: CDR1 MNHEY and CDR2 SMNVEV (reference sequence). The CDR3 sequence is CASSLLVLADTNEQFF. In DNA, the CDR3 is TGTGCCAGCAGTTTATTGGTACTAGCGGATACTAATGAACAGTTCTTC.

CDR3 sequence reads: CASSPLQQGHQPQHF. CDR3 in DNA: TGCGCCAGCAGCCCCCTTCAACAGGGGCATCAGCCCCAGCATTTT. This chain links TRBV4-1 with TRBJ1-5, with TRBD1 matching over 7 bases. V gave up 4 bases and J gave up 5 bases; unmatched junction bases: 8. CDR1 MGHRA and CDR2 YSYEKL come from the germline V gene. This CDR3 is built from 15 residues.

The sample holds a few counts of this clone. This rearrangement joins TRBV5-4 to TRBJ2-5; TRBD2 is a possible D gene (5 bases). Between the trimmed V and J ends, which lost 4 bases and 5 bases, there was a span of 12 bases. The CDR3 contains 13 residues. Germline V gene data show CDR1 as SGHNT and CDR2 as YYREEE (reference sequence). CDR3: CASSLLTGETQYF. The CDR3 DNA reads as TGTGCCAGCAGCCTGTTAACGGGGGAGACCCAGTACTTC.